The clone carrying this TCR beta chain was found a few times. Its matching antigen is unknown. CDR3 length equals 15 residues. Per germline, CDR1 SGHVS and CDR2 FQNEAQ. V lost 0 bases to trimming and J lost 4 bases; unmatched junction nucleotides: 5. These data are taken from a study of cytomegalovirus exposure and HLA in healthy donors. At the level of the study: In an early release, HLA-typed donors contributed approximately 80 million unique TCR sequences.

Healthy people donating bone marrow made up the donors. PCR primers comprised 60 Vbeta and 13 Jbeta primers. The protocol was immunoSEQ multiplex PCR, while the TCRdb copy is restricted to in-frame clones and leaves out a portion. This table holds under 100,000 clones, roughly 63% found once. Findings and caveats of the study: Most TCR sequences were rare, but some public TCRs occurred in many donors.

The source is a woman aged 40 to 50 in good health and CMV-seropositive. The chain joins TRBV7-8 to TRBJ1-1, with TRBD1 identical over 7 bases. The sequenced material came from PBMCs. CDR3 nucleotides: TGTGCCAGCAGCTTAGCAGGGGGCGCGACCACTGAAGCTTTCTTT. It translates to CASSLAGGATTEAFF.